The 7 T cell receptor beta chains reported below all come from one sample, sequenced in a study of regulatory T cells in long-lasting Graves disease. The TCR beta library used iRepertoire HTBI primers with Arm-PCR amplification of CDR3. TCRdb reprocessed the multiplex PCR reads via MiXCR and lists one record per CDR3 protein. The table shows 400,000 to 550,000 distinct CDR3 sequences, with about 15% occurring only once. The time point was: newly diagnosed GD, antithyroid drugs for less than 3 months. The TCR library was made from RNA extracted from PBMCs. A further study also used this sample, focusing on T cells in Graves' hyperthyroidism and ophthalmopathy.

This material consisted of peripheral blood mononuclear cells (PBMCs), taken at new diagnosis, from a patient treated with antithyroid drugs. Receptors were obtained from a woman under 30 with Graves disease.

The chain joins TRBV10-1 to TRBJ2-3, with 7 bases that match TRBD1. Germline loops: CDR1 WNHNN, CDR2 SYGVQD (reference sequence). The junction had 5 bases not matched to a gene; V was cut back by 4 bases and J by 4 bases. The CDR3 is 14 amino acids. The CDR3: CASSGRTGADTQYF. In nucleotides, the CDR3 is TGCGCCAGCAGTGGACGGACAGGCGCAGATACGCAGTATTTT.

This clonotype was counted only a few times. V usage is TRBV18 and J usage is TRBJ2-5; D is tentatively TRBD1 or TRBD2 (5 bases each). The germline V gene encodes CDR1 KGHSH and CDR2 LQKENI. With 0 bases removed from V and 1 base from J, the gap between germline ends came to 9 bases. This CDR3 has 15 amino acids. CDR3 loop: CASSPPWGSQETQYF. CDR3 nucleotides: TGTGCCAGCTCACCACCATGGGGGAGCCAAGAGACCCAGTACTTC. The full variable domain, completed using reference TRBV18 and TRBJ2-5, is NAGVMQNPRHLVRRRGQEARLRCSPMKGHSHVYWYRQLPEEGLKFMVYLQKENIIDESGMPKERFSAEFPKEGPSILRIQQVVRGDSAAYFCASSPPWGSQETQYFGPGTRLLVL.

In its sample, this clonotype was seen many times. The gene calls are TRBV12-3 or TRBV12-4 and TRBJ1-2; D is ambiguous. This CDR3 contains 12 residues. V lost 1 base and J lost 7, with 7 bases in between. The CDR3 nucleotides read TGTGCCAGCAGTTTAGGGGCGCGTGGCTACACCTTC. This sequence encodes CASSLGARGYTF.

This clonotype appeared many times. This chain connects TRBV7-9 to TRBJ1-1; D unclear. Per the germline V gene, CDR1 is SEHNR and CDR2 is FQNEAQ (reference sequence). The CDR3 extends over 14 amino acids. The V end was cut by 5 bases, the J end by 1 base, with 11 bases between. CDR3: CASSLTHKNTEAFF. In DNA form, the CDR3 reads TGTGCCAGCAGCCTAACCCACAAGAACACTGAAGCTTTCTTT. The full variable domain, completed using reference TRBV7-9 and TRBJ1-1, is DTGVSQNPRHKITKRGQNVTFRCDPISEHNRLYWYRQTLGQGPEFLTYFQNEAQLEKSRLLSDRFSAERPKGSFSTLEIQRTEQGDSAMYLCASSLTHKNTEAFFGQGTRLTVV.

This chain uses TRBV28 with TRBJ1-4; D possibly corresponds to TRBD1 (5 bases). CDR3 length: 14 amino acids. Germline V gives CDR1 MDHEN, CDR2 SYDVKM. Trimming took 4 bases from V and 8 from J, leaving 14 bases between them. The CDR3 DNA sequence: TGTGCCAGCAGTTCCATGGGGCCGGGGGAAAAACTGTTTTTT. This encodes CASSSMGPGEKLFF. The whole variable domain, remainder taken from reference TRBV28 and TRBJ1-4, is DVKVTQSSRYLVKRTGEKVFLECVQDMDHENMFWYRQDPGLGLRLIYFSYDVKMKEKGDIPEGYSVSREKKERFSLILESASTNQTSMYLCASSSMGPGEKLFFGSGTQLSVL.

Ten or more counts support this clonotype. In DNA form, the CDR3 reads TGTGCCAGCAGCGGATCCCTCCGCAGGGTGGGGGATCAGGAGACCCAGTACTTC. As protein: CASSGSLRRVGDQETQYF. The V call is TRBV7-8, the J call TRBJ2-5; D assignment may be TRBD1 or TRBD2 (5 bases each). V dropped 5 bases and J dropped 5 bases, with 27 bases sitting between them. Germline lookup yields CDR1 SGHVS and CDR2 FQNEAQ. The CDR3 runs 18 residues. Looking up the rest from reference TRBV7-8 and TRBJ2-5 gives the full variable domain: GAGVSQSPRYKVAKRGQDVALRCDPISGHVSLFWYQQALGQGPEFLTYFQNEAQLDKSGLPSDRFFAERPEGSVSTLKIQRTQQEDSAVYLCASSGSLRRVGDQETQYFGPGTRLLVL.

Many counts were recorded for this clonotype. This chain connects TRBV27 to TRBJ2-7; no firm D call. This CDR3 is built from 16 residues. In germline, CDR1 is MNHEY, CDR2 SMNVEV (reference sequence). The V end was cut by 0 bases, the J end by 3 bases, with 15 bases between. The CDR3 loop reads CASSLSPRWVIYEQYF. DNA of the CDR3: TGTGCCAGCAGTTTATCGCCCCGGTGGGTCATCTACGAGCAGTACTTC.